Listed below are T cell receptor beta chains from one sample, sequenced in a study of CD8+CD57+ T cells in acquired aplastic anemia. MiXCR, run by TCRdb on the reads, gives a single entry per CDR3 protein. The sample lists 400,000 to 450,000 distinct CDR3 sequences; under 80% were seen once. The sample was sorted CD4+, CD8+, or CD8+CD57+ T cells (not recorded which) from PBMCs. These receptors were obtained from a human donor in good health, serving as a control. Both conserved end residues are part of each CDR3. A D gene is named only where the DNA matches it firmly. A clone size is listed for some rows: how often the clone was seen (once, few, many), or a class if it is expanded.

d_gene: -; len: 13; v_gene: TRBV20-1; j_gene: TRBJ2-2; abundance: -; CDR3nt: TGCAGTGCTAGTGGACCTATCACCGGGGAGCTGTTTTTT; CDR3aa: CSASGPITGELFF
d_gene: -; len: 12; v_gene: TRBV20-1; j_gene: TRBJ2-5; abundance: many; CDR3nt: TGCAGTGCCAGAGGGGGGGTGGAGACCCAGTACTTC; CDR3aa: CSARGGVETQYF
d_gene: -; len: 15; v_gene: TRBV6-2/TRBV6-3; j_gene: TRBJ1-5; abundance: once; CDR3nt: TGTGCCAGCAGTAGATCTCCGGGGGGGAATCAGCCCCAGCATTTT; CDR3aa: CASSRSPGGNQPQHF
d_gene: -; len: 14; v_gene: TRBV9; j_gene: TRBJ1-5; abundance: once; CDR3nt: TGTGCCAGTAGCATTGTATATAGCAATCAGCCCCAGCATTTT; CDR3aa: CASSIVYSNQPQHF
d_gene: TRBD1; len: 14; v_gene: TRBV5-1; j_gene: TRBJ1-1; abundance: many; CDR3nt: TGCGCCAGCAGCTTGGGGACAGGGAGCACTGAAGCTTTCTTT; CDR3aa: CASSLGTGSTEAFF
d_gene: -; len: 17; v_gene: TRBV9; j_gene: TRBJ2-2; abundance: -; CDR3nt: TGTGCCAGCAGCCTAGACCCCAGGGGCAAGTCACCCGGGGAGCTGTTTTTT; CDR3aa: CASSLDPRGKSPGELFF
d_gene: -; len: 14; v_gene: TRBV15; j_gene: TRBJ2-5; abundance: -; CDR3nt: TGTGCCACCAGCAGAGGGGGCCAGCAAGACACCCAGTACTTC; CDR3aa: CATSRGGQQDTQYF
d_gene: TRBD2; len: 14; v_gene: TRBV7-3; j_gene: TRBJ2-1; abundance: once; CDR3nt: TGTGCCAGCAGCTCAGCAGACGGGGGGAATGAGCAGTTCTTC; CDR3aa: CASSSADGGNEQFF
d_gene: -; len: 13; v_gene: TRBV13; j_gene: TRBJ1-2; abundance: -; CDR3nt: TGTGCCAGCAGTTTTACTCTCGGAGATGGCTACACCTTC; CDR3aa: CASSFTLGDGYTF
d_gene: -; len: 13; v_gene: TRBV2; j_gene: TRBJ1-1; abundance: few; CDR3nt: TGTGCCAGCAGTGTTGGGGGGCCCACTGAAGCCTTCTTT; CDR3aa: CASSVGGPTEAFF
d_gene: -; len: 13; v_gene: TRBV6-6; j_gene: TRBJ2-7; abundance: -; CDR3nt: TGTGCCATTCGTGAAGGGGCGGCCAACGAGCAGTACTTC; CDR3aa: CAIREGAANEQYF
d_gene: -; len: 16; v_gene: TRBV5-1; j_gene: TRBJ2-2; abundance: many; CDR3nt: TGCGCCAGCAGCTCTGGGACTCGAGATAATGCCGGGGAGCTGTTTTTT; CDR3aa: CASSSGTRDNAGELFF
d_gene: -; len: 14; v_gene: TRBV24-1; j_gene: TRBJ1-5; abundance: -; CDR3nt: TGTGCCACCAGTGATTTAGGGACCAATCAGCCCCAGCATTTT; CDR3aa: CATSDLGTNQPQHF
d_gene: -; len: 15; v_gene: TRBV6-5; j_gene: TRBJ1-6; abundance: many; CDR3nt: TGTGCCAGCAGACGACAGGTAATGACGGATTCACCCCTCCACTTT; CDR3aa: CASRRQVMTDSPLHF
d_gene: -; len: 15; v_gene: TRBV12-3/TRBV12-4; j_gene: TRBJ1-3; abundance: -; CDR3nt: TGTGCCAGCAGTTTAGCGGGGACAAGGGGAAACACCATATACTTT; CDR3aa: CASSLAGTRGNTIYF
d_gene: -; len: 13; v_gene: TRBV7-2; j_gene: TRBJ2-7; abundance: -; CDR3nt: TGTGCCAGCAGCCGCGGGACGGGGGAGAAGCAGTACTTC; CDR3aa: CASSRGTGEKQYF
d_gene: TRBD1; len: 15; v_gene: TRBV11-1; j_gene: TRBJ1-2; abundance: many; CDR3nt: TGTGCCAGCAGCTTAAATCCACAGGGGAAGGATGGCTACACCTTC; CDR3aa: CASSLNPQGKDGYTF
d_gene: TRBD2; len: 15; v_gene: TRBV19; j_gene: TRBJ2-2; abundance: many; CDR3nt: TGTGCCAGCGCTCAGCGGGGGAGAAACACCGGGGAGCTGTTTTTT; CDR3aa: CASAQRGRNTGELFF
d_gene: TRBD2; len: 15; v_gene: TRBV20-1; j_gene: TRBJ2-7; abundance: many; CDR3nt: TGCAGTGCTAGGCCCCAACGGGGGGGCCTGTACGAGCAGTACTTC; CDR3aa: CSARPQRGGLYEQYF
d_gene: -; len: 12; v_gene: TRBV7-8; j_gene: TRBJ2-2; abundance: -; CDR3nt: TGTGCCAGCAGCTTCGGGGGCGGGGAGCTGTTTTTT; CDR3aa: CASSFGGGELFF
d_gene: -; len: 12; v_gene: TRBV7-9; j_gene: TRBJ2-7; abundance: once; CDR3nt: TGTGCCAGACGCCAGTACGCTTACGAGCAGTACTTC; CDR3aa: CARRQYAYEQYF
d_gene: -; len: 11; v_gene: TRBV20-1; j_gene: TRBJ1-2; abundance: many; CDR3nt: TGCAGTGCCCTAAGCGTCACGCTGAACACCTTC; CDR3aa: CSALSVTLNTF
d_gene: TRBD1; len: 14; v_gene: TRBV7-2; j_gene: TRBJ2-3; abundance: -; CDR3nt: TGTGCCAGCAGCGTGGTTCCGGGACAGGCTGCAAAGTCTTTT; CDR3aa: CASSVVPGQAAKSF
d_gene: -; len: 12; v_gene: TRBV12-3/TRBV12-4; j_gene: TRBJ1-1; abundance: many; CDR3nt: TGTGCCAGCAGTTCGGTTAAGTCAGGGGCTTTCTTT; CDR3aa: CASSSVKSGAFF
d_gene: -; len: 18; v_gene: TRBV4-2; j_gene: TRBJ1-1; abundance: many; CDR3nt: TGTGCCAGCAGCCAAGTCTTAGGAGGGGTGAGGGTGAACACTGAAGCTTTCTTT; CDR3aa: CASSQVLGGVRVNTEAFF
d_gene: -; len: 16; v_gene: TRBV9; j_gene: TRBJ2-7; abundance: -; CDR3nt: TGTGCCAGCAGCTACCCGGCACGGGTGCGAACCCTGAAGCAGTACTTC; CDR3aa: CASSYPARVRTLKQYF
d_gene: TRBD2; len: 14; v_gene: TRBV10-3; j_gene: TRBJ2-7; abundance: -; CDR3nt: TGTGCCATCAGTGAGTCAGGGACTAGCTACGAGCAGTACTTC; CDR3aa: CAISESGTSYEQYF
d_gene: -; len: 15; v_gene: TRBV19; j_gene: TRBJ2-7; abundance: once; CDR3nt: TGTGCCAGCAGCTCGCGGGCCGGGACACCGTACGAGCAGTACTTC; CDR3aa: CASSSRAGTPYEQYF
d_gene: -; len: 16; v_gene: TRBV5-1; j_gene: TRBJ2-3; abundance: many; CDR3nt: TGCGCCAGCAGCCCTCTCTCGGGGATCCGGGTAGATACGCAGTATTTT; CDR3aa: CASSPLSGIRVDTQYF
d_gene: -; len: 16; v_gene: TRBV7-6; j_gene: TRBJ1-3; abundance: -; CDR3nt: TGTGCCAGCAGCTTACGGAAGGACCAAGATACGCACACCATATATTTT; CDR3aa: CASSLRKDQDTHTIYF
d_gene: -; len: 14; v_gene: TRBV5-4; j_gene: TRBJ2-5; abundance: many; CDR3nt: TGTGCCAGCAGCTTATCGCGGGGGCGGGAGACCCAGTACTTC; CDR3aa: CASSLSRGRETQYF
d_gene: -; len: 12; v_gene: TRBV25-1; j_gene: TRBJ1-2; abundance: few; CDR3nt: TGTGCCAGCAGTGGGACAACCTATGGCTACACCTTC; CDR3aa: CASSGTTYGYTF
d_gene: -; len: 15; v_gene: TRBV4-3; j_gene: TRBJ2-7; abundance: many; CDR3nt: TGCGCCAGCAGCCAATCTCTACAGGGATTTCACGAGCAGTACTTC; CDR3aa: CASSQSLQGFHEQYF
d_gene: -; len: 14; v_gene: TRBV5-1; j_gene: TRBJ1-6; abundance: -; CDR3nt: TGCGCCAGCAGCTTGGACAACTATAATTCACCCCTCCACTTT; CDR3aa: CASSLDNYNSPLHF
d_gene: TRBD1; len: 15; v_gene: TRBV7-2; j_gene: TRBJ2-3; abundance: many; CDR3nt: TGTGCCAGCAGCCTTAACGGACAGGGCTCAGATACGCAGTATTTT; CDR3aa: CASSLNGQGSDTQYF
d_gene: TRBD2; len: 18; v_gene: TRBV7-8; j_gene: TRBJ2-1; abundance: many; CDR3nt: TGTGCCAGCAGCTTATCGTTAAGGCGAGGGACTAGCGGGACAAAGCAGTTCTTC; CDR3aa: CASSLSLRRGTSGTKQFF
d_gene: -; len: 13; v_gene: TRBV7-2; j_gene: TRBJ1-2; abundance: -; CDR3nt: TGTGCCAGCAGCTTTGGGGGGGCTGCTGGCTACACCTTC; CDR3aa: CASSFGGAAGYTF
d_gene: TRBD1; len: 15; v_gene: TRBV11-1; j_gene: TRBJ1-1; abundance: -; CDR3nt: TGTGCCAGCACCCAGGGGGCAGGTGCAAACACTGAAGCTTTCTTT; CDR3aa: CASTQGAGANTEAFF
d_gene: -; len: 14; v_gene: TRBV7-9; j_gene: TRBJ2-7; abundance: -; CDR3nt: TGTGCCAGCAGCCGGACAGGGACTACGACTAATGAAAAATTC; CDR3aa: CASSRTGTTTNEKF
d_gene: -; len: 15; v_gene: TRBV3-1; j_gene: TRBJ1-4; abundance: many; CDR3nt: TGTGCCAGCAGCCAAGTCCGGGGAGGCGGTGAAAAACTGTTTTTT; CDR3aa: CASSQVRGGGEKLFF
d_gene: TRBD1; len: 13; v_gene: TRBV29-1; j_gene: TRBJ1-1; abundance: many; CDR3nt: TGCAGCGTTGAGAGACAGGGCAACTTTGAAGCTTTCTTT; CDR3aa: CSVERQGNFEAFF
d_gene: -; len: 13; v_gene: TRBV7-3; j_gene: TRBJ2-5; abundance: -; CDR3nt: TGTGCCAGCAGCTCCAGCTCGGGAACGACCCCGTACTTC; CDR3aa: CASSSSSGTTPYF
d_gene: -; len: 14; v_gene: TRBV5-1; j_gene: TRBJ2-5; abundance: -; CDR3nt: TGTGCCAGCAGCAGGGCAGGGCCGCCTGAGACCCAGTACTTC; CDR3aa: CASSRAGPPETQYF
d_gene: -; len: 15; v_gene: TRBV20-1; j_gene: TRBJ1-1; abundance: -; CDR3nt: TGCAGTGCTAGCCCTCGAGAGAATAATTCAACTGAAGCTTTCTTT; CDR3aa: CSASPRENNSTEAFF
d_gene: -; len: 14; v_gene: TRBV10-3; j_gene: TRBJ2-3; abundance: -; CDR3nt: TGTCGCCCCAGATCGACACCGAGCACAGATACGCAGTATTTT; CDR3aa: CRPRSTPSTDTQYF
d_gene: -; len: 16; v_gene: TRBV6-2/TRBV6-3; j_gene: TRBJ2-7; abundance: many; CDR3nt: TGTGCCAGCAGTCCCTATCCCTGGAGGGATACCTACGAGCAGTACTTC; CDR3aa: CASSPYPWRDTYEQYF
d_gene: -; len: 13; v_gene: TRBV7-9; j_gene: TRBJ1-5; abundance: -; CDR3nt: TGTGCCAGCAGCCGAGCGGGGACTCAGCCCCAGCATTTT; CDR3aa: CASSRAGTQPQHF
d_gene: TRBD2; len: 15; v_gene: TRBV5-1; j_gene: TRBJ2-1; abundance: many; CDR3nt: TGCGCCAGCAGCTCCAGCGGGGCCCCTTACAATGAGCAGTTCTTC; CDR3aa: CASSSSGAPYNEQFF
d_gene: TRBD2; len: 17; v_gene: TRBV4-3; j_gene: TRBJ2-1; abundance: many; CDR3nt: TGCGCCAGCAGCCAGGCTCTACTAGCGGGGGGGCCGGGTGAGCAGTTCTTC; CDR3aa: CASSQALLAGGPGEQFF
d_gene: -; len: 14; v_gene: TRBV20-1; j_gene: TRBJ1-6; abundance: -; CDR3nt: TGCAGTGCTATAGTGACGGGGACCGAGAATCCCCTCCACTTT; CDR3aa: CSAIVTGTENPLHF
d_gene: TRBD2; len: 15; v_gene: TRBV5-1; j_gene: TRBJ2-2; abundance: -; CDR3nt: TGTGCCAGCAGCCTACCACTAGCGGGGCGCGGGGAGCTGTTTTTT; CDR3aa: CASSLPLAGRGELFF
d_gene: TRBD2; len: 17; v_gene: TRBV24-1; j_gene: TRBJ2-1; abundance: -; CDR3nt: TGTGCCACCAGTGACACTACCGGGACTAGCGGGAGTTATGAGCAGTTCTTC; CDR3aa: CATSDTTGTSGSYEQFF
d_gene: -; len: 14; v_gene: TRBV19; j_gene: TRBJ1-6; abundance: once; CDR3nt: TGTGCCAGTACCACACCGGGACTGGGGTCACCCCTCACCTTT; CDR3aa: CASTTPGLGSPLTF
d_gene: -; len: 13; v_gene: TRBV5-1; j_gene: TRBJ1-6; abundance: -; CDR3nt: TGCGCCAGCAGCCCTGGCAGCCCTTACGACCTCCACTTT; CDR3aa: CASSPGSPYDLHF